Many counts were recorded for the clone carrying this T cell receptor beta chain. The antigen is not known. Thyroid ultrasound and orbital computed tomography, with clinical symptoms and serum thyroxine and TRAb, informed diagnoses. PBMCs stemmed from 10 ml fresh peripheral blood. The germline gives CDR1 SGHKS, CDR2 YYEKEE (reference sequence). Trimming pared 0 bases from V and 9 bases from J, leaving 7 bases between. This CDR3 spans 12 amino acids. These data are taken from a study of T cells in Graves' hyperthyroidism and ophthalmopathy. TCR beta CDR3 region amplification was performed from RNA transcripts. TCR CDR3 underwent first-round RT-PCR with the HTBI primer set. Via MiXCR, TCRdb re-called the multiplex PCR reads, giving one row per CDR3 protein. Here the sample spans a few hundred thousand distinct CDR3 sequences, over 15% being singletons. Study-level results: Clonotypes that were expanded in thyroid above 0.001 mostly appeared in blood too.

The material sequenced was blood. The clonotype comes from an older woman with Graves' ophthalmopathy. The chain is built from TRBV5-5 and TRBJ2-1; no clear D gene. The DNA of the CDR3 is TGTGCCAGCAGCTTGGGGGTATCTGAGCAGTTCTTC. Its translation: CASSLGVSEQFF.